This TCR beta chain was found in a study of cytomegalovirus exposure and HLA in healthy donors. Study-level background: Both the 120 validation repertoires and the 666 first-cohort repertoires used the same platform, as reported by a later analysis.

A remark on this clone: The antigen is unknown.

TCRdb's copy holds only in-frame clones and misses some; the assay was immunoSEQ multiplex PCR. The sample holds 90,000 to 110,000 clones; 88% are singletons and the top ten take about 2%. V shed 2 bases and J shed 0 bases, with 8 bases lying between them. The CDR3 covers 14 residues. Germline CDR1 reads LNHDA; CDR2 reads SQIVND (reference sequence). The study, taken as a whole, reports: Subsequent analysis showed first-cohort TCR clusters tending to co-occur in approximately 120 validation repertoires. The classifier reportedly diagnosed cytomegalovirus status with high specificity and sensitivity. CMV antigen specificity was confirmed in vitro for three CMV-associated chains.

Sequenced input: PBMCs. The TCR comes from a woman between 18 and 29 years old in good health and CMV-seronegative. V usage is TRBV19 and J usage is TRBJ2-7; D not resolved. The CDR3 bases are TGTGCCAGTAGTATATATGGCAGCTCCTACGAGCAGTACTTC. Protein sequence: CASSIYGSSYEQYF.